What follows are 24 T cell receptor beta chains derived from one specimen sequenced in a study of OX40 agonist ivuxolimab in advanced cancers. The library was generated by the immunoSEQ multiplex PCR assay. TCRdb holds this immuneACCESS table with in-frame rearrangements only. Some clones are missing; in checked studies, unresolved V genes explain under half, and the rest has no known cause. A total of tens of thousands of clones appear in this sample, 90% to 95% of them only once. The ten largest clones take up roughly 3.8% of the sample. The sample was CD4+ or CD8+ T cells sorted from blood, taken in a trial of the OX40 agonist ivuxolimab. The receptors derive from an adult with an advanced solid tumor such as melanoma, head and neck, liver or kidney cancer.

This clone was recorded once. V and J are TRBV19 and TRBJ2-3, with D perhaps TRBD2 (6 bases). Germline V gene lookup returns CDR1 LNHDA and CDR2 SQIVND (reference sequence). The V end lost 7 bases, the J end lost 1 base, and 12 bases lay between the germline ends. The CDR3 spans 14 residues. CDR3 bases: TGTGCCAGTACCACGGGGGAGGGCACAGATACGCAGTATTTT. The encoded protein is CASTTGEGTDTQYF.

The genes are TRBV21-1 and TRBJ2-6. TRBV21-1 is a recognized pseudogene. There are 15 residues in the CDR3. CDR3 bases: TGTGCCAGCAGCAAAGAAAGGGCTGGGGCCAACGTCCTGACTTTC. Amino acids: CASSKERAGANVLTF.

The rearrangement joins TRBV14 to TRBJ1-3, with no clear D. V lost 3 bases, J lost 0 bases, and 6 bases lay in between. This CDR3 is 14 amino acids long. CDR1 is SGHDN, CDR2 FVKESK, per germline. CDR3 in amino acids: CASSHGYSGNTIYF. DNA of the CDR3: TGTGCCAGCAGCCACGGTTACTCTGGAAACACCATATATTTT.

The V call is TRBV4-3, the J call TRBJ1-1, with D unresolved. The germline V gene encodes CDR1 LGHNA and CDR2 YSLEER. This CDR3 is 16 amino acids long. Trimming removed 0 bases from V and 11 bases from J, with 22 bases in between. The CDR3 sequence: CASSQDSEGALNGAFF. The CDR3 nucleotides read TGCGCCAGCAGCCAAGATTCGGAGGGTGCCCTAAACGGGGCTTTCTTT.

The V and J genes are TRBV2 and TRBJ2-7; the match to TRBD2 covers 9 bases. The CDR3 is 14 amino acids. V lost 7 bases and J lost 6; bases outside the gene matches: 10. Germline V gives CDR1 SNHLY, CDR2 FYNNEI. The CDR3 DNA reads as TGTGCCAGCATCTCTGGGCGGGAGGGATTCGAGCAGTACTTC. It is translated as CASISGREGFEQYF.

V and J are TRBV15 and TRBJ2-1; D gene ambiguous. The CDR3 spans 15 residues. The germline V and J ends were trimmed by 1 base and 4 bases, with 11 bases remaining between them. Per the germline V gene, CDR1 is LNHNV and CDR2 is YYDKDF (reference sequence). DNA for the CDR3: TGTGCCACCAGCAGAGCCCCGGGTCCTTACAATGAGCAGTTCTTC. Translated, it gives CATSRAPGPYNEQFF.

The chain has TRBV6-6 and TRBJ1-4; 10 bases agree with TRBD1. Trimming removed 5 bases from V and 6 bases from J; junction bases left unmatched: 6. The CDR3 runs 15 residues. The germline gives CDR1 MNHNY, CDR2 SVGAGI (reference sequence). CDR3 nucleotides: TGTGCCAGCAGTAAGACAGGGGGCCTGCATGAAAAACTGTTTTTT. As protein: CASSKTGGLHEKLFF.

This clone was detected once. The rearrangement uses TRBV27 and TRBJ1-1; D gene uncertain. The germline CDR1 and CDR2 sequences are MNHEY and SMNVEV (reference sequence). This CDR3 region has 12 residues. Trimming cost V 6 bases and J 3 bases, with 8 bases left between them. The CDR3 bases are TGTGCCAGCAGCCCGTCGGACACTGAAGCTTTCTTT. This translates into CASSPSDTEAFF.

This clone was seen only a few times. V usage is TRBV2 and J usage is TRBJ2-3, with 7 bases identical to TRBD1. The J segment lost 2 bases and the V segment lost 6 bases, leaving 11 bases of the junction unmatched. CDR3 size: 16 residues. Germline V gene lookup returns CDR1 SNHLY and CDR2 FYNNEI. CDR3: CASRTPKGGLTDTQYF. DNA for the CDR3: TGTGCCAGCAGAACCCCCAAAGGGGGCCTCACAGATACGCAGTATTTT.

The rearrangement links TRBV5-4 to TRBJ1-1, with D unclear. Germline CDR1 reads SGHNT; CDR2 reads YYREEE (reference sequence). Deletions cut 2 bases from V and 2 bases from J, with 10 bases between. The CDR3 consists of 14 residues. CDR3 coding DNA: TGTGCCAGCAGCTTCGGAAGCCCTAACACTGAAGCTTTCTTT. This sequence encodes CASSFGSPNTEAFF. The full variable domain, its missing parts supplied by reference TRBV5-4 and TRBJ1-1, is ETGVTQSPTHLIKTRGQQVTLRCSSQSGHNTVSWYQQALGQGPQFIFQYYREEENGRGNFPPRFSGLQFPNYSSELNVNALELDDSALYLCASSFGSPNTEAFFGQGTRLTVV.

This clone was found a few times. CDR3 in DNA: TGCAGCGTTGACCGGCGGGGGTCCGGGGAGCTGTTTTTT. Translation gives CSVDRRGSGELFF. The chain is built from TRBV29-1 and TRBJ2-2; 7 bases map to TRBD2. The CDR3 spans 13 residues. Germline CDR1 is SQVTM and CDR2 is ANQGSEA. V shed 3 bases and J 6 bases; nucleotides not matched to a gene: 4.

This clone was recorded only once. The chain recombines TRBV11-2 with TRBJ2-7; 11 bases map to TRBD2. After removal of 5 bases from V and 5 bases from J, the junction contained 8 bases not matched to a gene. Germline CDR1 SGHAT, CDR2 FQNNGV. This CDR3 spans 15 amino acids. Written as DNA, the CDR3 is TGTGCCAGCAGCCTTACTAGCGGGAGATACGACGAGCAGTACTTC. It codes for CASSLTSGRYDEQYF.

This clone was counted a single time. The V and J genes are TRBV6-4 and TRBJ1-3; D is undetermined. This CDR3 has 15 residues. Trimming stripped 4 bases from V and 0 bases from J, with 10 bases between. The germline V gene encodes CDR1 MRHNA and CDR2 SNTAGT. DNA of the CDR3: TGTGCCAGCAGTGTTAGCGGAGACTCTGGAAACACCATATATTTT. This gives the protein CASSVSGDSGNTIYF.

This clone was seen only once. This sequence joins TRBV27 and TRBJ2-1; tentative D call: TRBD2 (6 bases). Germline V lookup: CDR1 MNHEY, CDR2 SMNVEV (reference sequence). Trimming took off 4 bases at V and 7 bases at J, with 11 bases between the two ends. The CDR3 length is 13 residues. The CDR3 reads CASSYSSANEQFF. CDR3 coding DNA: TGTGCCAGCAGTTACTCTAGCGCGAATGAGCAGTTCTTC.

This sequence joins TRBV19 and TRBJ2-2; 12 positions agree with TRBD2. The CDR3 runs to 17 residues. V trimming: 5 bases; J trimming: 3 bases; junction bases outside the gene matches: 7. Looked up from germline, CDR1 is LNHDA and CDR2 is SQIVND (reference sequence). The CDR3 DNA follows: TGTGCCAGTAGTGTGCCTCTAGCGGGAGGGTACACCGGGGAGCTGTTTTTT. This encodes CASSVPLAGGYTGELFF.

The gene calls are TRBV11-2 and TRBJ2-2; 7 nucleotides agree with TRBD2. The CDR3 sequence is 14 residues long. Germline CDR1 is SGHAT and CDR2 is FQNNGV. The junction had 10 bases not matched to a gene; V was cut back by 7 bases and J by 8 bases. CDR3 DNA: TGTGCCAGCACCCTAGCGGATCTACGGGGGGAGCTGTTTTTT. Translating gives CASTLADLRGELFF.

The chain is built from TRBV6-1 and TRBJ2-7, with 7 bases that match TRBD2. This CDR3 has 13 residues. Germline V gene data show CDR1 as MNHNS and CDR2 as SASEGT. Losses at the gene ends were 7 bases for V and 3 bases for J; bases not matched to a gene: 6. CDR3 sequence reads: CASNHLADYEQYF. The CDR3 DNA is TGTGCCAGCAACCATCTAGCGGACTACGAGCAGTACTTC.

This clone was recorded a few times. The chain carries TRBV4-1 and TRBJ1-1; maybe TRBD1 (5 bases). This CDR3 comprises 15 residues. Germline loops: CDR1 MGHRA, CDR2 YSYEKL. With 0 bases removed from V and 4 bases from J, the gap between germline ends came to 12 bases. The CDR3 nucleotides read TGCGCCAGCAGCCAAGACAGGGAAGTCGGCACTGAAGCTTTCTTT. Encoded protein: CASSQDREVGTEAFF.

This sequence joins TRBV7-2 and TRBJ2-7; D unresolved. V lost 5 bases, J lost 3 bases, and 17 bases lay in between. The CDR3 is 15 residues long. The germline CDR1 and CDR2 sequences are SGHTA and FQGNSA. The CDR3 bases are TGTGCCAGCAGCCGCGATGCTTCACCGGTCTACGAGCAGTACTTC. Translated, it gives CASSRDASPVYEQYF.

V gene TRBV7-9 combines with J gene TRBJ2-1, with no clear D. Germline V gene sequence: CDR1 SEHNR, CDR2 FQNEAQ (reference sequence). V was pared by 7 bases and J by 0 bases, with 10 bases between. The CDR3 contains 14 residues. The CDR3, as DNA: TGTGCCAGCACCCCTGTGAGCTCCTACAATGAGCAGTTCTTC. As protein: CASTPVSSYNEQFF.

The V and J genes are TRBV7-9 and TRBJ2-1; D possibly corresponds to TRBD2 (6 bases). CDR1 is SEHNR, CDR2 FQNEAQ, per germline (reference sequence). CDR3 length equals 16 residues. V lost 1 base, J lost 4 bases, and 14 bases lay in between. CDR3 DNA sequence: TGTGCCAGCAGCTTAGTAGGAGGGCGGAAGTACAATGAGCAGTTCTTC. It encodes CASSLVGGRKYNEQFF.

The V and J genes are TRBV9 and TRBJ1-5; weak D call: TRBD1 (6 bases). The CDR3 has 17 residues. The V gene's germline CDR1 is SGDLS and CDR2 YYNGEE. Trimming shortened V by 3 bases and J by 1 base, and 17 bases separated the two germline ends. The CDR3 nucleotides read TGTGCCAGCAGCGCCGCACAGGGAGTAGGGAGCAATCAGCCCCAGCATTTT. Residues: CASSAAQGVGSNQPQHF.

This rearrangement joins TRBV9 to TRBJ2-2, with TRBD2 identical over 13 bases. This CDR3 is 17 amino acids long. Germline CDR1 SGDLS, CDR2 YYNGEE. Germline trimming cut 3 bases from V and 1 base from J; bases unmatched to any gene: 3. In DNA form, the CDR3 reads TGTGCCAGCAGCGACCGGACTAGCGGGGGGAACACCGGGGAGCTGTTTTTT. Translated: CASSDRTSGGNTGELFF.

This clone was seen a few times. This chain joins TRBV20-1 and TRBJ2-7; the D is unclear. V lost 3 bases to trimming and J lost 3 bases, with 3 bases between them. CDR3 length: 10 amino acids. Per the germline V gene, CDR1 is DFQATT and CDR2 is SNEGSKA (reference sequence). This chain's CDR3 is CSASDYEQYF. The DNA of the CDR3 is TGCAGTGCTAGTGACTACGAGCAGTACTTC.